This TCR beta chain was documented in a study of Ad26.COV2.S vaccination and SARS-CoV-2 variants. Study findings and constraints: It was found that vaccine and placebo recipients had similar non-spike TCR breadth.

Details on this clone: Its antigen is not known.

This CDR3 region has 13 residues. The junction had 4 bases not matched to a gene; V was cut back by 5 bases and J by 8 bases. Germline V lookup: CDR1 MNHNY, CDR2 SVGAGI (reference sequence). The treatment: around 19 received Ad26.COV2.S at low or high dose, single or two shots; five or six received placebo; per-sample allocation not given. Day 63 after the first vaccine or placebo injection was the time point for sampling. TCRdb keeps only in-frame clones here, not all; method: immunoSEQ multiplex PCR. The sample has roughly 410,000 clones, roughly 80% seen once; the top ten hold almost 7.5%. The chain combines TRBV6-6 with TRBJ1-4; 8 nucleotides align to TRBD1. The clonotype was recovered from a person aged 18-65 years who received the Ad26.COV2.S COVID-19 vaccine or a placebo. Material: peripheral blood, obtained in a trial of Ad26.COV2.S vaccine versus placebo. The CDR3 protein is CASSTDRDEKLFF. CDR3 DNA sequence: TGTGCCAGCAGTACGGACAGGGACGAAAAACTGTTTTTT.